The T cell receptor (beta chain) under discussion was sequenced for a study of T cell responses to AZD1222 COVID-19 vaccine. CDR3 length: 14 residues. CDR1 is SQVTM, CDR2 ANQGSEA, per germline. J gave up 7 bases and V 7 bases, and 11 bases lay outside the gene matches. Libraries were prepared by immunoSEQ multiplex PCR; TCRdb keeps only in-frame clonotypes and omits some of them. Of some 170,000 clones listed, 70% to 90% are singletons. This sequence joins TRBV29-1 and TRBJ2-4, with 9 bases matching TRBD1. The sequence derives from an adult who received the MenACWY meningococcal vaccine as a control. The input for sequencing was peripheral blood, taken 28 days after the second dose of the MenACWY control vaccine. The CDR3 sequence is CSAAPQGAGNIQYF. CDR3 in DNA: TGCAGCGCGGCCCCACAGGGGGCAGGGAACATTCAGTACTTC.